This T cell receptor (beta chain) emerged from a study of blood T cell repertoires in COVID-19. Study as a whole: Some COVID-19 samples were acute and others convalescent; all came from the United States, Italy and Spain. Sources were T cells, B-cell-depleted T cells, or PBMCs; the material itself was cDNA or gDNA.

In the study's own analysis: Counts of nucleated cells, estimated from reference gene primer amplification, were obtained. Sequenced by immunoSEQ multiplex PCR; TCRdb stores in-frame clones only, minus some. Clone size and the V and J calls come from that table; the DNA yielded D and trimming. The sample carries about 140,000 clones, 80% to 90% recorded once. This CDR3 is 15 amino acids long. Germline trimming cut 6 bases from V and 0 bases from J; bases unmatched to any gene: 0. Germline V gene lookup returns CDR1 LNHDA and CDR2 SQIVND (reference sequence). The sequence was collected from a man aged 50-59 years with active COVID-19. The chain carries TRBV19 and TRBJ1-4; TRBD1 matches at 11 bases. The sequencing sample was made of peripheral blood. DNA of the CDR3: TGTGCCAGTAGGGGACAGGGGGCAACTAATGAAAAACTGTTTTTT. Its protein product is CASRGQGATNEKLFF.